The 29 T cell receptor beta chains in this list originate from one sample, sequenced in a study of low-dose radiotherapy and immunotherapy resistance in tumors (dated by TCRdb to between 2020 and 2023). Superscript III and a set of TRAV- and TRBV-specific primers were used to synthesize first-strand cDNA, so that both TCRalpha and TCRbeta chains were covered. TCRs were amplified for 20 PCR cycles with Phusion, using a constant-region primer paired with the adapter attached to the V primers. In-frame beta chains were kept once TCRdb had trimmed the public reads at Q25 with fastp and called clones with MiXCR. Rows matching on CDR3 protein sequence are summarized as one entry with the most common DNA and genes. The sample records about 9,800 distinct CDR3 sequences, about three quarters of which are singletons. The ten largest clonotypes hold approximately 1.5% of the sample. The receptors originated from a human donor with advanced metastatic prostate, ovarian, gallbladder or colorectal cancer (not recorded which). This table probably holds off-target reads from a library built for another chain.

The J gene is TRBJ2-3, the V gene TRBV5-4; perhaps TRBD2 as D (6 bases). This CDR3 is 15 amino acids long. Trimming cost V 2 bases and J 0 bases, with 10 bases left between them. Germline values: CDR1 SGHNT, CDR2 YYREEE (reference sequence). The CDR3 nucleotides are TGTGCCAGCAGCTTAGGCGGGGCTAGCACAGATACGCAGTATTTT. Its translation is CASSLGGASTDTQYF.

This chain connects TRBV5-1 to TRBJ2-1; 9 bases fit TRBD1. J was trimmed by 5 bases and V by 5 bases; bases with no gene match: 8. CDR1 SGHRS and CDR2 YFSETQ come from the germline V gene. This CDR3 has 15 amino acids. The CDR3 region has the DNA TGCGCCAGCAGTCTAGGACAGGGGCCCCACAATGAGCAGTTCTTC. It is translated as CASSLGQGPHNEQFF.

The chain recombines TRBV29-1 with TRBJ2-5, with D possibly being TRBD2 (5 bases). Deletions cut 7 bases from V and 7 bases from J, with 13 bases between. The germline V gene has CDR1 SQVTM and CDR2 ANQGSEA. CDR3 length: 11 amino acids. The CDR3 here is CSARDPGTQYF. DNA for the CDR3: TGCAGCGCCCGGGATCCAGGGACCCAGTACTTC.

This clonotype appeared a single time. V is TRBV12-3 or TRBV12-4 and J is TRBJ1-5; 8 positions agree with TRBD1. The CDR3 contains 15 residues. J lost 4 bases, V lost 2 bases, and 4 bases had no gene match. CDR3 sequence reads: CASSLSQGGNQPQHF. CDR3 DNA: TGTGCCAGCAGTTTATCACAGGGGGGTAATCAGCCCCAGCATTTT.

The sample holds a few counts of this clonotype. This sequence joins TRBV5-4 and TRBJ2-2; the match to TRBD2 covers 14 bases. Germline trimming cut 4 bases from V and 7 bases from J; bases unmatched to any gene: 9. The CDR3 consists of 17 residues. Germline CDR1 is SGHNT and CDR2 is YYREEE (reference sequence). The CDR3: CASSPGTSGSGVGELFF. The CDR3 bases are TGTGCCAGCAGCCCCGGGACTAGCGGGAGCGGTGTCGGGGAGCTGTTTTTT. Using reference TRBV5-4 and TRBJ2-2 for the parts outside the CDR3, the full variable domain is ETGVTQSPTHLIKTRGQQVTLRCSSQSGHNTVSWYQQALGQGPQFIFQYYREEENGRGNFPPRFSGLQFPNYSSELNVNALELDDSALYLCASSPGTSGSGVGELFFGEGSRLTVL.

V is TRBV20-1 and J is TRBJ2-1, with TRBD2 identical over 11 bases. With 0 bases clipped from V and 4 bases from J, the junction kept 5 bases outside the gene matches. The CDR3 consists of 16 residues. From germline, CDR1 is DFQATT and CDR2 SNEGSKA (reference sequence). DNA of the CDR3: TGCAGTGCTAGAGACGCCGGGACTAGCGGTTACAATGAGCAGTTCTTC. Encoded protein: CSARDAGTSGYNEQFF.

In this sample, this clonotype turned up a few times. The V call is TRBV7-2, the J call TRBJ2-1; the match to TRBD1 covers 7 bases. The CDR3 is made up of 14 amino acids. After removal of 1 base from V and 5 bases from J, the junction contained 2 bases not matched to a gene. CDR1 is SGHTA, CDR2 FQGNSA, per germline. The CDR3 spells CASSLVTGDNEQFF. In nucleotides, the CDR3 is TGTGCCAGCAGCTTAGTTACAGGGGACAATGAGCAGTTCTTC.

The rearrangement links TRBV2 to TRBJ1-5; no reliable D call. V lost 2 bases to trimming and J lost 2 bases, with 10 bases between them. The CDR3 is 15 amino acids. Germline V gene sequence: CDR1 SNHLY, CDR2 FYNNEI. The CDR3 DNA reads TGTGCCAGCAGTGAAATGGGTCACGGCAATCAGCCCCAGCATTTT. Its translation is CASSEMGHGNQPQHF.

Here the CDR3 reads CASSAPTDTQYF. The DNA of the CDR3 is TGTGCCAGCAGCGCCCCCACAGATACGCAGTATTTT. The chain carries TRBV9 and TRBJ2-3; D is unresolved. The germline V gene encodes CDR1 SGDLS and CDR2 YYNGEE. Between the trimmed V and J ends, which lost 3 bases and 2 bases, there was a span of 4 bases. The CDR3 is made up of 12 amino acids.

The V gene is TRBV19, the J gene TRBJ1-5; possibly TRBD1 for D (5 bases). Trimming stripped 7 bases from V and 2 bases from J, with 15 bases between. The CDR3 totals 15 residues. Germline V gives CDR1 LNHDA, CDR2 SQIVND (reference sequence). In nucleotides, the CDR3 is TGTGCCAGTAAGGTTGGGGCTTTGGGCAATCAGCCCCAGCATTTT. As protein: CASKVGALGNQPQHF.

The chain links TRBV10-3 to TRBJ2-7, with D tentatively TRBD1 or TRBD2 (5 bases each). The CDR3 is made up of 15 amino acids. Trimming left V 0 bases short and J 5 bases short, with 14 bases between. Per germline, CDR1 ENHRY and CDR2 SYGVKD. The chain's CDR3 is CAISESPGTIDEQYF. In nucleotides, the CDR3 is TGTGCCATCAGTGAGTCGCCCGGGACCATCGACGAGCAGTACTTC.

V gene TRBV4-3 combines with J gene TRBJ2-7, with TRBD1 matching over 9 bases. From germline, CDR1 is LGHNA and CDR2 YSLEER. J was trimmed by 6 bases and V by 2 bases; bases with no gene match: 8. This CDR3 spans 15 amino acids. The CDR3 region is CASSQTGTGLIEQYF. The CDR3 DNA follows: TGCGCCAGCAGCCAAACCGGGACAGGGCTTATCGAGCAGTACTTC.

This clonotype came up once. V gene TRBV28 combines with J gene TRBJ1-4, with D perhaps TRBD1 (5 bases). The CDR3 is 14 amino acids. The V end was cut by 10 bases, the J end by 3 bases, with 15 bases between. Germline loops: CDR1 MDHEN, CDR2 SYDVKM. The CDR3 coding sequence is TGTGCCACACAATTAGGGGTGGCTAATGAAAAACTGTTTTTT. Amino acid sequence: CATQLGVANEKLFF.

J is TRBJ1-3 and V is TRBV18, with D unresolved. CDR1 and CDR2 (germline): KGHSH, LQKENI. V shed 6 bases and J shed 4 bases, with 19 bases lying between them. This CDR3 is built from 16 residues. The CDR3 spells CASSSGQPGSGNTIYF. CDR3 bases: TGTGCCAGCTCTAGCGGGCAGCCAGGCTCCGGAAACACCATATATTTT. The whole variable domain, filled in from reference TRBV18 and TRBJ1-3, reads NAGVMQNPRHLVRRRGQEARLRCSPMKGHSHVYWYRQLPEEGLKFMVYLQKENIIDESGMPKERFSAEFPKEGPSILRIQQVVRGDSAAYFCASSSGQPGSGNTIYFGEGSWLTVV.

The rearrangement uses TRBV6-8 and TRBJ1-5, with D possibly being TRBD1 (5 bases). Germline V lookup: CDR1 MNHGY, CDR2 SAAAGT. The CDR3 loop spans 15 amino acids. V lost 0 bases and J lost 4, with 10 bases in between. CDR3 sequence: CASSYSRKGNQPQHF. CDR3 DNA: TGTGCCAGCAGTTACTCGCGCAAGGGGAATCAGCCCCAGCATTTT.

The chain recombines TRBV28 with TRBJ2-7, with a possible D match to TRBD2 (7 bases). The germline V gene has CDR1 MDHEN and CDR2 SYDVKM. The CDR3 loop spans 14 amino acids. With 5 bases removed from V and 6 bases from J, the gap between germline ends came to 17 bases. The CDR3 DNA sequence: TGTGCCAGCAGTCCCCGGGGGGCACAGCTCGAGCAGTACTTC. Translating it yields CASSPRGAQLEQYF.

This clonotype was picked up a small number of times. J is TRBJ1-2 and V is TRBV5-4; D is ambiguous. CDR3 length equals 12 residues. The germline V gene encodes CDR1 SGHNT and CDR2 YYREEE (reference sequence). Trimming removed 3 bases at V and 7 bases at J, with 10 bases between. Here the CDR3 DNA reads TGTGCCAGCAGCTCTGACGGTCTTGGCTACACCTTC. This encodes CASSSDGLGYTF.

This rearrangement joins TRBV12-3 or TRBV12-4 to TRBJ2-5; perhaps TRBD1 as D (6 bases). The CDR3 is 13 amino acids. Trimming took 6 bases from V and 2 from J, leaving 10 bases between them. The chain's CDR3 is CASRTGIQETQYF. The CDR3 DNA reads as TGTGCCAGCAGGACAGGAATTCAAGAGACCCAGTACTTC.

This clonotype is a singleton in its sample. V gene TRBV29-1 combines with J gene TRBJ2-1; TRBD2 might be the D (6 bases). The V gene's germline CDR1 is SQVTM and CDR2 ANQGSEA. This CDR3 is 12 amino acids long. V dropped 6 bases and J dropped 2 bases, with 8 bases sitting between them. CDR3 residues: CSVAGTYNEQFF. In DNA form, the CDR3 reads TGCAGCGTGGCGGGAACCTACAATGAGCAGTTCTTC.

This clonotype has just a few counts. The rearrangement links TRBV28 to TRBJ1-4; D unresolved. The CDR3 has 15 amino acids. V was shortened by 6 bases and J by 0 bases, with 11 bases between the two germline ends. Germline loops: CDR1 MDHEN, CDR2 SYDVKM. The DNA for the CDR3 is TGTGCCAGCAGAGGCAGCCGAGCAACTAATGAAAAACTGTTTTTT. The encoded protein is CASRGSRATNEKLFF.

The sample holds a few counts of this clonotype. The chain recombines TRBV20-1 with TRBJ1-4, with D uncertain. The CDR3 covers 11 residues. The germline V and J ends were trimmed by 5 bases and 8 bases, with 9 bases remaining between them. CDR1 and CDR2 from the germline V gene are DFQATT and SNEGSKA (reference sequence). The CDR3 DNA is TGCAGTGCTCTTCTAATAGAAAAACTGTTTTTT. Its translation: CSALLIEKLFF.

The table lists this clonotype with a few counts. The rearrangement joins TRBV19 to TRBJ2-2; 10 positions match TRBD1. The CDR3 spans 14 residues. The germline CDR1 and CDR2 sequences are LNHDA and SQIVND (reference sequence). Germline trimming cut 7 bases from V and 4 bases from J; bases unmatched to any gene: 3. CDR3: CASMDRGVTGELFF. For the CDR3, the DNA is TGTGCCAGTATGGACAGGGGGGTCACCGGGGAGCTGTTTTTT.

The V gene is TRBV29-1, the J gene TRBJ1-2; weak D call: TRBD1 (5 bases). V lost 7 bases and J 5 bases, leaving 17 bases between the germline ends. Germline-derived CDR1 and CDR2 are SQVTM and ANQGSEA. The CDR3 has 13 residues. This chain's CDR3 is CSGWTGTEYGYTF. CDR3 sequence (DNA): TGCAGCGGTTGGACGGGGACGGAGTATGGCTACACCTTC.

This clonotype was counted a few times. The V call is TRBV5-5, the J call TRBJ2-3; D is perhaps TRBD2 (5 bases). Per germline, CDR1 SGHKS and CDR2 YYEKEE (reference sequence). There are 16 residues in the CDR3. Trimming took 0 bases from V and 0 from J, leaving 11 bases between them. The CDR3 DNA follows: TGTGCCAGCAGCTTGGAGGCCAGGACTAGCACAGATACGCAGTATTTT. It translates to CASSLEARTSTDTQYF.

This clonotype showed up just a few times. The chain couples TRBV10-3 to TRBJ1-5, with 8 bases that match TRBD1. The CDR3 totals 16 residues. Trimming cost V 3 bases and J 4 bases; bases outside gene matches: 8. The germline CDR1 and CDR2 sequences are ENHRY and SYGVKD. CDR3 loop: CAISDRQGRGNQPQHF. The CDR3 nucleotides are TGTGCCATCAGTGACCGACAGGGGCGAGGGAATCAGCCCCAGCATTTT.

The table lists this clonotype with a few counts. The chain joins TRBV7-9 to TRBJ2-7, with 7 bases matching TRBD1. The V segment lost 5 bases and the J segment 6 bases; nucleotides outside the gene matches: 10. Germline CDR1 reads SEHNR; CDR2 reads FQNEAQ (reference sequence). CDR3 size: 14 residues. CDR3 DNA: TGTGCCAGCAGCCCCCCAGGGGGTACGGGCGAGCAGTACTTC. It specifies CASSPPGGTGEQYF.

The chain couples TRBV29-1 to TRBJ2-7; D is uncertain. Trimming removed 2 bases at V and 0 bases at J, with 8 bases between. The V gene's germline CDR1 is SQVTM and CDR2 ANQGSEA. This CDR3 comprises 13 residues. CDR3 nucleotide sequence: TGCAGCGTTGAAATGGCAGTCTCCTACGAGCAGTACTTC. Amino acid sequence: CSVEMAVSYEQYF.

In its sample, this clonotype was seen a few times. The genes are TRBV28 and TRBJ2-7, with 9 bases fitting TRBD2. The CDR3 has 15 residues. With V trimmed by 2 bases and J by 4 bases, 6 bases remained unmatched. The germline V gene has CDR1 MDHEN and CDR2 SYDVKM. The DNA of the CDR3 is TGTGCCAGCAGTTTAGCGGGAGGGTTTGGGTACGAGCAGTACTTC. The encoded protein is CASSLAGGFGYEQYF.

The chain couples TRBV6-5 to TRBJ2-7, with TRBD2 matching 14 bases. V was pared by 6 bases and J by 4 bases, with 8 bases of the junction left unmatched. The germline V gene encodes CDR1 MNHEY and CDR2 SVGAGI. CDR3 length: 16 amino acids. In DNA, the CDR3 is TGTGCCAGCAGACTCACCGGGACTAGCGGGAGATACGAGCAGTACTTC. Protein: CASRLTGTSGRYEQYF.